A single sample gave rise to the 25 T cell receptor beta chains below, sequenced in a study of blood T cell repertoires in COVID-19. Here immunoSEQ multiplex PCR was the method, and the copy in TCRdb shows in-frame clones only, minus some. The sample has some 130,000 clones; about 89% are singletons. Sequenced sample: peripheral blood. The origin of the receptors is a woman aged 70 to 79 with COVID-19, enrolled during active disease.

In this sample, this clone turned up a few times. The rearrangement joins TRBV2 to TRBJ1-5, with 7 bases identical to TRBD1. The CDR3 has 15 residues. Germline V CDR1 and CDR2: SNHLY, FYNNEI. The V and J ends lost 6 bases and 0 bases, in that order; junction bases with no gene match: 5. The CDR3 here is CASRPGGHSNQPQHF. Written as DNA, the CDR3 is TGTGCCAGCAGACCAGGGGGACATAGCAATCAGCCCCAGCATTTT.

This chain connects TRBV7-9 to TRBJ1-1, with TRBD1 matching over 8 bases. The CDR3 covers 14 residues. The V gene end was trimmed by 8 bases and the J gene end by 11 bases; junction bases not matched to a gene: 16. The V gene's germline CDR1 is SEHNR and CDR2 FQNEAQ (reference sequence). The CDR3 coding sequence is TGTGCCAGCGGCGACAGGGGAGTAGGCCTGAATGCTTTCTTT. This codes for CASGDRGVGLNAFF.

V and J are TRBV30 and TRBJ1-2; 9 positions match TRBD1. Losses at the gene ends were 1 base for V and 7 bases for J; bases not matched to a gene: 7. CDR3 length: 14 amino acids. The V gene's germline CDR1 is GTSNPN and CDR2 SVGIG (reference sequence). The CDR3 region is CAWSDTGGGGGYTF. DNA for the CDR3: TGTGCCTGGAGTGATACAGGGGGCGGGGGTGGCTACACCTTC. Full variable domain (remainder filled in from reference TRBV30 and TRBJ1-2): SQTIHQWPATLVQPVGSPLSLECTVEGTSNPNLYWYRQAAGRGLQLLFYSVGIGQISSEVPQNLSASRPQDRQFILSSKKLLLSDSGFYLCAWSDTGGGGGYTFGSGTRLTVV.

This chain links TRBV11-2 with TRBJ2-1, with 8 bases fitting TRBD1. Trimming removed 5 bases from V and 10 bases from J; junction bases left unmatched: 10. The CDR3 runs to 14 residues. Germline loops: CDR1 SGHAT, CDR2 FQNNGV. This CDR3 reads CASSPGQGRSEQFF. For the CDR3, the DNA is TGTGCCAGCAGCCCTGGACAGGGTCGATCGGAGCAGTTCTTC. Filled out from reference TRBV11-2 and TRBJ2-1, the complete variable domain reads EAGVAQSPRYKIIEKRQSVAFWCNPISGHATLYWYQQILGQGPKLLIQFQNNGVVDDSQLPKDRFSAERLKGVDSTLKIQPAKLEDSAVYLCASSPGQGRSEQFFGPGTRLTVL.

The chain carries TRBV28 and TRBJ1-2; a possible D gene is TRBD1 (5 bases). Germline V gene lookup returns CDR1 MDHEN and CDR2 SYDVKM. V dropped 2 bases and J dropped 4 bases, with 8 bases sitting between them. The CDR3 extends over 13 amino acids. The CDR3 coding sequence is TGTGCCAGCAGTTTACAGGGAGGCTATGGCTACACCTTC. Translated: CASSLQGGYGYTF.

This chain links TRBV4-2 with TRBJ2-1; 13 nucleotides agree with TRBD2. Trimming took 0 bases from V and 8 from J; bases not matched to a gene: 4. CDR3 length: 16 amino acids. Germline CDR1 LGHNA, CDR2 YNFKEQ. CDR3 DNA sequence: TGTGCCAGCAGCCAAGATGAACTAGCGGGGGGGCATGAGCAGTTCTTC. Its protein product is CASSQDELAGGHEQFF.

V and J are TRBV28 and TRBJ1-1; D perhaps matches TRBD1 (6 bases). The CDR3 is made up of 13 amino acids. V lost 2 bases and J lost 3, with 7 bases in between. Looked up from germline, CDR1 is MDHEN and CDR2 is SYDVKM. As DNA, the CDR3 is TGTGCCAGCAGTTTAGAGGGGGACACTGAAGCTTTCTTT. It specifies CASSLEGDTEAFF. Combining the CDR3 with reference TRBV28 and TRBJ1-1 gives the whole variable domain DVKVTQSSRYLVKRTGEKVFLECVQDMDHENMFWYRQDPGLGLRLIYFSYDVKMKEKGDIPEGYSVSREKKERFSLILESASTNQTSMYLCASSLEGDTEAFFGQGTRLTVV.

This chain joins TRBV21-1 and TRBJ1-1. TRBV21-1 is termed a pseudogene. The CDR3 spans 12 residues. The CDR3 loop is CASSNLNTEAFF. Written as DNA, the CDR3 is TGTGCCAGCAGCAACTTGAACACTGAAGCTTTCTTT.

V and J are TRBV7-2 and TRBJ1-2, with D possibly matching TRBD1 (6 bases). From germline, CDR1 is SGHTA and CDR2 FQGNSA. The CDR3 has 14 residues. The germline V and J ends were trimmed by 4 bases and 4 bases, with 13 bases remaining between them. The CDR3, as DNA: TGTGCCAGCAGCTCCCGGGACATCCGCTATGGCTACACCTTC. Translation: CASSSRDIRYGYTF.

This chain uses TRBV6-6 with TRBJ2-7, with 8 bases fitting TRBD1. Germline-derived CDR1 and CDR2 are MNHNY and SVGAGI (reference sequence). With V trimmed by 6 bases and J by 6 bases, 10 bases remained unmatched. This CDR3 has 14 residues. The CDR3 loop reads CASSSRDRSGEQYF. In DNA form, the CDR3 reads TGTGCCAGCAGCTCCCGGGACAGGTCTGGCGAGCAGTACTTC.

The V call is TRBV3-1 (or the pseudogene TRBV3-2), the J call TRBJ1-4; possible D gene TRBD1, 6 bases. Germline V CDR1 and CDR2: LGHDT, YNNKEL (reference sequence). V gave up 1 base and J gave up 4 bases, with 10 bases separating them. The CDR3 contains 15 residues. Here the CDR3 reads CASSQAGAGNEKLFF. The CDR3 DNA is TGTGCCAGCAGCCAAGCAGGGGCCGGTAATGAAAAACTGTTTTTT.

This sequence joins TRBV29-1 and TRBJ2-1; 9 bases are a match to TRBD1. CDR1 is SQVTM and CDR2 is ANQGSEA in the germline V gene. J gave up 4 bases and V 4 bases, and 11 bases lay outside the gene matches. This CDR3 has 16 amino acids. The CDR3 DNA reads TGCAGCGTTGCAACCTACAGGGGGCCTTCGTACAATGAGCAGTTCTTC. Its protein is CSVATYRGPSYNEQFF.

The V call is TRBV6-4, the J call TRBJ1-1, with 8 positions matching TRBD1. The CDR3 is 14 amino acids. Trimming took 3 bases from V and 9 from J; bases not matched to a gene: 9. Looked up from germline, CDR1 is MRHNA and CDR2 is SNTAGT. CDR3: CASSEDPRQGKAFF. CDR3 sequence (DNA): TGTGCCAGCAGTGAGGACCCAAGACAGGGGAAAGCTTTCTTT.

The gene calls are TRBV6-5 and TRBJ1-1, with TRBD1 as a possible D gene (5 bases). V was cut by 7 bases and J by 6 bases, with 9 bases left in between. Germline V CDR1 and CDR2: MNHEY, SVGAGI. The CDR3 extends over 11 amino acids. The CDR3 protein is CASNGQAEAFF. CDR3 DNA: TGTGCCAGCAATGGACAAGCTGAAGCTTTCTTT.

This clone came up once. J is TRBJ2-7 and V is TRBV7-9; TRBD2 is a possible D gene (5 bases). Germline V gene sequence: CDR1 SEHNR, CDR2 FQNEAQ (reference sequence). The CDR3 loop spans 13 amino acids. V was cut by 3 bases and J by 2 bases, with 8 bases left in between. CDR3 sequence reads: CASSLSGPYEQYF. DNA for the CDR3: TGTGCCAGCAGCTTGAGCGGCCCCTACGAGCAGTACTTC. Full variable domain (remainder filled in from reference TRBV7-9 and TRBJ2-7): DTGVSQNPRHKITKRGQNVTFRCDPISEHNRLYWYRQTLGQGPEFLTYFQNEAQLEKSRLLSDRFSAERPKGSFSTLEIQRTEQGDSAMYLCASSLSGPYEQYFGPGTRLTVT.

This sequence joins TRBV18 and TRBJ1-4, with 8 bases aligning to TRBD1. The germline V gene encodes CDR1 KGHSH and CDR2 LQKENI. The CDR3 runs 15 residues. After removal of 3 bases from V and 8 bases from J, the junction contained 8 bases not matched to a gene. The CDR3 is CASSPSPGGVEKLFF. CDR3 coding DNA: TGTGCCAGCTCACCCTCCCCAGGGGGCGTGGAAAAACTGTTTTTT. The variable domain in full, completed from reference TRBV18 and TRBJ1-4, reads NAGVMQNPRHLVRRRGQEARLRCSPMKGHSHVYWYRQLPEEGLKFMVYLQKENIIDESGMPKERFSAEFPKEGPSILRIQQVVRGDSAAYFCASSPSPGGVEKLFFGSGTQLSVL.

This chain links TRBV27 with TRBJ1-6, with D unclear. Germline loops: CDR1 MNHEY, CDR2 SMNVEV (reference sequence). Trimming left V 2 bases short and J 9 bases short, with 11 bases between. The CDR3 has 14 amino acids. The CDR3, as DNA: TGTGCCAGCAGTTTACCCGGTTACCGTTCACCCCTCCACTTT. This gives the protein CASSLPGYRSPLHF.

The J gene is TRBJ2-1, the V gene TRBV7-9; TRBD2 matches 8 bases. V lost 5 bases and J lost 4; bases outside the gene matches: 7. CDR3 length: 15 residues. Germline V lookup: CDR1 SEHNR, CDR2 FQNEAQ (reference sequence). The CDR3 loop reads CASSLERGTYNEQFF. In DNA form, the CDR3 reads TGTGCCAGCAGCCTCGAGCGGGGGACTTACAATGAGCAGTTCTTC.

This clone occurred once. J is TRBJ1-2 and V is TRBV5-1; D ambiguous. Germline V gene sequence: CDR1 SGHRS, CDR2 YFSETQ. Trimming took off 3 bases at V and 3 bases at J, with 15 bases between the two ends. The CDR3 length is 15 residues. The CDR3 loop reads CASSYGYEAHYGYTF. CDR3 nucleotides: TGCGCCAGCAGCTACGGGTATGAGGCACACTATGGCTACACCTTC.

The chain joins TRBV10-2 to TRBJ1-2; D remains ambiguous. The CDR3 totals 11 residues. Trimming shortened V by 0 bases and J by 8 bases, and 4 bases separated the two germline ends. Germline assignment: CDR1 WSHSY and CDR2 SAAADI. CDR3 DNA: TGCGCCAGCAGTGAGTCGAGGGGCTACACCTTC. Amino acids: CASSESRGYTF.

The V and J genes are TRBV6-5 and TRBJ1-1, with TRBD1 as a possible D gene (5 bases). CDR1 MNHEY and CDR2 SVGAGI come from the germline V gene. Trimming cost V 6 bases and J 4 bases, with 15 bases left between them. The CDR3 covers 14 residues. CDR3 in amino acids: CASSHQGISTEAFF. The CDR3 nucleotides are TGTGCCAGCAGCCACCAGGGAATATCCACTGAAGCTTTCTTT.

The CDR3 reads CAWSVRVSPGGSGYTF. CDR3 bases: TGTGCCTGGAGTGTGAGGGTCTCCCCAGGGGGTAGTGGCTACACCTTC. The V gene is TRBV30, the J gene TRBJ1-2; 7 nucleotides align to TRBD1. Germline V CDR1 and CDR2: GTSNPN, SVGIG (reference sequence). V trimming: 0 bases; J trimming: 7 bases; junction bases outside the gene matches: 14. The CDR3 length is 16 residues.

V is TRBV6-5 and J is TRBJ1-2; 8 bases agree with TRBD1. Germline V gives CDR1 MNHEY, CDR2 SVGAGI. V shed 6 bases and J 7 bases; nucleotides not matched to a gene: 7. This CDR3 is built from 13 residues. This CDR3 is CASSRAQGAGYTF. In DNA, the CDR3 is TGTGCCAGCAGCAGGGCTCAGGGGGCTGGCTACACCTTC.

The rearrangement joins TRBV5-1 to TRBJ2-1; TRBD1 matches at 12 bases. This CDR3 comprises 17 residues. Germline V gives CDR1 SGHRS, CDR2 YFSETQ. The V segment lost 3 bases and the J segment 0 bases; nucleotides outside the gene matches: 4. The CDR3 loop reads CASSYGGQGASYNEQFF. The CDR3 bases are TGCGCCAGCAGCTATGGGGGACAGGGGGCCTCCTACAATGAGCAGTTCTTC.

The CDR3: CSVVRSGNTIYF. The CDR3 nucleotides read TGCAGCGTTGTCAGGTCTGGAAACACCATATATTTT. The J gene is TRBJ1-3, the V gene TRBV29-1, with D uncertain. CDR1 is SQVTM, CDR2 ANQGSEA, per germline. There are 12 residues in the CDR3. V shed 4 bases and J shed 1 base, with 5 bases lying between them.